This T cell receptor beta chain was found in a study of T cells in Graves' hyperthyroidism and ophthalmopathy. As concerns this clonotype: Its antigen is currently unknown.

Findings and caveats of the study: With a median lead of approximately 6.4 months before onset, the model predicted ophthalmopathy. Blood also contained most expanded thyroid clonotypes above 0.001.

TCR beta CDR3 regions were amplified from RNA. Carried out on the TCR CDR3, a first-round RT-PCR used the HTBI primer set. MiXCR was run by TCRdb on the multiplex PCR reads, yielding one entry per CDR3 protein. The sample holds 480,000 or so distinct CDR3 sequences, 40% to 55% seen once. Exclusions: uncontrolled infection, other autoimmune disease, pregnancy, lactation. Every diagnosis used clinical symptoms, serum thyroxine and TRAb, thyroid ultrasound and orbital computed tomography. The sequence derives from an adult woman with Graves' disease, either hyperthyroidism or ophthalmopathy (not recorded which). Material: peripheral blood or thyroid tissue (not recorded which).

CDR3 sequence reads: CSAPTSGSEETQYF. The CDR3 DNA reads TGCAGTGCGCCGACTAGCGGGAGCGAAGAGACCCAGTACTTC. This chain connects TRBV20-1 to TRBJ2-5, with 12 bases aligning to TRBD2. The CDR3 has 14 residues. The germline V gene encodes CDR1 DFQATT and CDR2 SNEGSKA (reference sequence). V shed 6 bases and J 3 bases; nucleotides not matched to a gene: 5.